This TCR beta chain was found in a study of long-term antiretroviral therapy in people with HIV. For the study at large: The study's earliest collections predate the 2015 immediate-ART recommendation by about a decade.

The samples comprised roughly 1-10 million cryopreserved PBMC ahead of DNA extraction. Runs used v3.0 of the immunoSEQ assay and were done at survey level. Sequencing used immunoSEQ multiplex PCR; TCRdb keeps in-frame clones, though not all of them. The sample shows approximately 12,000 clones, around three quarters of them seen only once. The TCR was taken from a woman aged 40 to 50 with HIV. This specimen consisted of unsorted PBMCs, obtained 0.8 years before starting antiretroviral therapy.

The CDR3 sequence is CASSSGGGNLGGYTF. CDR3 nucleotides: TGTGCCAGCAGCTCCGGAGGGGGAAATTTGGGAGGCTACACCTTC. The V and J genes are TRBV5-4 and TRBJ1-2; D might be TRBD1 (6 bases). This CDR3 has 15 residues. The V end was cut by 3 bases, the J end by 8 bases, with 20 bases between. Germline assignment: CDR1 SGHNT and CDR2 YYREEE (reference sequence).